What follows is one T cell receptor beta chain and its context. Clones were read by immunoSEQ multiplex PCR, and TCRdb kept only the in-frame ones, dropping some. The data hold fewer than 200,000 clones, with 81% observed a single time. The sample originates from a study of blood T cell repertoires in COVID-19. Study-level background: Both acute and convalescent COVID-19 samples were obtained from the United States, Italy and Spain.

The CDR3 contains 15 residues. Trimming took 6 bases from V and 4 from J; bases not matched to a gene: 11. The germline V gene has CDR1 KGHSH and CDR2 LQKENI. The chain carries TRBV18 and TRBJ1-1; TRBD1 agrees at 7 bases. This TCR came from a woman aged 40-49 years with acute COVID-19. Sequencing was carried out using PBMCs or T cells enriched from blood (not recorded which). The CDR3 sequence is CASSGQNDPGTEAFF. The CDR3 DNA reads as TGTGCCAGCTCGGGACAGAACGACCCAGGCACTGAAGCTTTCTTT.